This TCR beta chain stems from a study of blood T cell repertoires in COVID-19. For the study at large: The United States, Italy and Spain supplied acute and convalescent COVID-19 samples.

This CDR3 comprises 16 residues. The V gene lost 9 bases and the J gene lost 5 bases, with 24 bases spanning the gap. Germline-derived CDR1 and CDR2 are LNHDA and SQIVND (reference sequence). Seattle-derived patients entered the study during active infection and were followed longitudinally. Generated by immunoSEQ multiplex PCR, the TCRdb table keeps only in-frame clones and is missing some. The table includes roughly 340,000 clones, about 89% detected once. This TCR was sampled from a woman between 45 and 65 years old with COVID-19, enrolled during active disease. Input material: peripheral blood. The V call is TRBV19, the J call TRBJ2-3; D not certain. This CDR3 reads CASRPSGPRFEDTQYF. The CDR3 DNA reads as TGTGCCAGCCGACCATCTGGGCCCCGTTTTGAAGATACGCAGTATTTT. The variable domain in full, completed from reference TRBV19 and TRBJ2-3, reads DGGITQSPKYLFRKEGQNVTLSCEQNLNHDAMYWYRQDPGQGLRLIYYSQIVNDFQKGDIAEGYSVSREKKESFPLTVTSAQKNPTAFYLCASRPSGPRFEDTQYFGPGTRLTVL.